These T cell receptor beta chains were read from a single sample in a study of cytomegalovirus exposure and HLA in healthy donors. Using immunoSEQ multiplex PCR, the repertoire was profiled, and TCRdb retains in-frame clones only, with some absent. The sample has 90,000 to 100,000 clones, 78% seen once. Sequenced input: PBMCs. Source of these receptors: a woman aged 55-70 years in good health and CMV-seronegative. The CDR3 runs from the conserved cysteine through the conserved F or W. The D gene is left open where the match is weak. The size entry is marked missing in some rows and otherwise reads once, few, many or a size class.

CASTGQGAQNTEAFF,TGTGCCAGCACGGGACAGGGGGCGCAGAACACTGAAGCTTTCTTT,TRBV2,TRBD1,15,NA,TRBJ1-1
CASSVLQIPHTEAFF,TGTGCCAGCAGCGTTCTCCAGATTCCACACACTGAAGCTTTCTTT,TRBV9,NA,15,NA,TRBJ1-1
CSGGGSSSYNEQFF,TGCAGCGGGGGGGGCTCCAGCTCCTACAATGAGCAGTTCTTC,TRBV29-1,NA,14,NA,TRBJ2-1
CASSFKGQVYYEQYF,TGTGCCAGCAGCTTCAAGGGACAGGTATACTACGAGCAGTACTTC,TRBV5-4,TRBD1,15,NA,TRBJ2-7
CASSYSGATQETQYF,TGTGCCAGCAGTTATTCCGGTGCCACCCAAGAGACCCAGTACTTC,TRBV6-5,NA,15,NA,TRBJ2-5
CASCAAGGGEDTQYF,TGTGCCAGTTGCGCCGCCGGGGGGGGTGAAGATACGCAGTATTTT,TRBV19,TRBD2,15,once,TRBJ2-3
CASSDAGTRGNTIYF,TGTGCCAGCTCAGATGCAGGCACTCGTGGAAACACCATATATTTT,TRBV9,NA,15,NA,TRBJ1-3
CASSSQRGWGEQFF,TGTGCCAGCAGCTCGCAGCGGGGATGGGGGGAGCAGTTCTTC,TRBV11-3,TRBD2,14,few,TRBJ2-1
CASSLVGSEQYF,TGTGCCAGCAGCTTGGTCGGTTCTGAGCAGTACTTC,TRBV5-4,NA,12,few,TRBJ2-7
CASRIQGKDGYGYTF,TGTGCCAGCAGGATACAGGGGAAGGATGGCTATGGCTACACCTTC,TRBV6-1,TRBD1,15,NA,TRBJ1-2
CASSVPGLGTEAFF,TGTGCCAGCAGTGTACCAGGGCTGGGCACTGAAGCTTTCTTT,TRBV6-1,NA,14,NA,TRBJ1-1
CASSRGTGGFTDTQYF,TGTGCCAGCAGCCGGGGGACAGGGGGATTCACAGATACGCAGTATTTT,TRBV6-6,TRBD1,16,NA,TRBJ2-3
CASSEAQGDYYGYTF,TGTGCCAGCAGTGAAGCCCAGGGGGATTACTATGGCTACACCTTC,TRBV2,TRBD1,15,NA,TRBJ1-2
CASSWGLAASTDTQYF,TGTGCCAGCAGCTGGGGACTAGCGGCCTCCACAGATACGCAGTATTTT,TRBV5-6,TRBD2,16,NA,TRBJ2-3
CASSSGTGRVRGNEKLFF,TGTGCCAGCAGCTCGGGAACAGGGCGGGTACGGGGTAATGAAAAACTGTTTTTT,TRBV5-4,NA,18,NA,TRBJ1-4
CASSQDRASFGGYQPQHF,TGCGCCAGCAGCCAAGATCGAGCATCCTTCGGGGGATATCAGCCCCAGCATTTT,TRBV4-3,NA,18,NA,TRBJ1-5
CASSYGTGGRQPQHF,TGTGCCAGCAGCTACGGGACAGGGGGCCGACAGCCCCAGCATTTT,TRBV5-6,TRBD1,15,NA,TRBJ1-5
CAWSVPGQGAYF,TGTGCCTGGAGTGTACCTGGACAGGGGGCCTACTTC,TRBV30,TRBD1,12,NA,TRBJ2-4
CASSPTPNSYEQYF,TGTGCCAGCAGTCCCACCCCTAACTCCTACGAGCAGTACTTC,TRBV2,NA,14,NA,TRBJ2-7
CSVVRTPNTDTQYF,TGCAGCGTTGTTCGGACACCGAACACAGATACGCAGTATTTT,TRBV29-1,NA,14,NA,TRBJ2-3
CSAVADRIQYF,TGCAGTGCTGTAGCGGATCGGATCCAGTACTTC,TRBV20-1,NA,11,NA,TRBJ2-5
CASSQYRGNQPQHF,TGTGCCAGCAGTCAATACAGGGGGAATCAGCCCCAGCATTTT,TRBV6-1,TRBD1,14,NA,TRBJ1-5
CASSQHRLPENTEAFF,TGCGCCAGCAGCCAACACCGCCTTCCAGAAAACACTGAAGCTTTCTTT,TRBV4-3,NA,16,NA,TRBJ1-1
CASSHGDRGSSPLHF,TGCGCCAGCAGCCATGGTGACAGGGGATCTTCACCCCTCCACTTT,TRBV4-3,TRBD1,15,NA,TRBJ1-6
CASSSVTSHEQYF,TGTGCCAGCAGCTCCGTGACAAGCCACGAGCAGTACTTC,TRBV7-6,NA,13,NA,TRBJ2-7
CASSFGTGGSYGYTF,TGTGCCAGCAGTTTTGGGACAGGGGGCAGCTATGGCTACACCTTC,TRBV6-5,TRBD1,15,NA,TRBJ1-2
CASSVTSGSPNEQYF,TGTGCCAGCAGTGTAACTAGCGGGAGTCCTAACGAGCAGTACTTC,TRBV6-1,TRBD2,15,NA,TRBJ2-7
CASSVGQQGSEAFF,TGTGCCAGCAGTGTGGGACAACAGGGTTCTGAAGCTTTCTTT,TRBV2,NA,14,NA,TRBJ1-1
CASSQGGEAFF,TGCGCCAGCAGTCAAGGCGGTGAAGCTTTCTTT,TRBV4-3,NA,11,NA,TRBJ1-1
CASSATPGQGWYEQYF,TGTGCCAGCAGTGCCACGCCGGGACAGGGGTGGTACGAGCAGTACTTC,TRBV6-6,TRBD1,16,few,TRBJ2-7
CAQSKGADTEAFF,TGTGCCCAATCCAAGGGGGCTGACACTGAAGCTTTCTTT,TRBV30,TRBD1,13,NA,TRBJ1-1